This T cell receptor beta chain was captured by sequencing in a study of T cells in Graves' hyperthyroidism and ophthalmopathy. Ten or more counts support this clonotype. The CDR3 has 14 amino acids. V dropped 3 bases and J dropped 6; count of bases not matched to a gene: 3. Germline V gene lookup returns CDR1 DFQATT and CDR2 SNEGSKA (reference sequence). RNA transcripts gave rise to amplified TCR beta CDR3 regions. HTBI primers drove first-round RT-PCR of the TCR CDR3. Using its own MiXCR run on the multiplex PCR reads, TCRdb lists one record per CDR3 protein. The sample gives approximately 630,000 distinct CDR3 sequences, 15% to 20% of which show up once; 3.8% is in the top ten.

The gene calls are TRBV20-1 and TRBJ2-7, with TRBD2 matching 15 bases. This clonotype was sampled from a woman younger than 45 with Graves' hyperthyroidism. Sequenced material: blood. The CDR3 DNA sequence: TGCAGTGCTAGCGGACTAGCGGGAGGGGCCGAGCAGTACTTC. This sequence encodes CSASGLAGGAEQYF.